One and the same sample provided the 20 T cell receptor beta chains below, sequenced in a study of T cell changes during pregnancy in multiple sclerosis. Assay: immunoSEQ multiplex PCR; the TCRdb copy retains only in-frame clones and omits some. The table records roughly 100,000 clones, about nine tenths of them present only once. The specimen was peripheral blood, collected in the second trimester of pregnancy. The receptors derive from a female donor in good health, enrolled as a control in a pregnancy study.

The chain has TRBV7-2 and TRBJ2-2; no firm D call. The CDR3 loop spans 14 amino acids. CDR1 and CDR2 (germline): SGHTA, FQGNSA. The V gene lost 1 base and the J gene lost 6 bases, with 9 bases spanning the gap. CDR3 bases: TGTGCCAGCAGCTTAGAGTTCAGTGCCGGGGAGCTGTTTTTT. It yields the protein CASSLEFSAGELFF.

This clone was recorded a few times. The V call is TRBV28, the J call TRBJ1-6, with TRBD1 matching over 9 bases. Unmatched junction bases numbered 4, after V lost 5 bases and J lost 8 bases. Per the germline V gene, CDR1 is MDHEN and CDR2 is SYDVKM. The CDR3 runs to 14 residues. The CDR3 DNA sequence: TGTGCCAGCAGTCTCGGGACAGGGCATTCACCCCTCCACTTT. Its translation: CASSLGTGHSPLHF. Using reference TRBV28 and TRBJ1-6 for the parts outside the CDR3, the full variable domain is DVKVTQSSRYLVKRTGEKVFLECVQDMDHENMFWYRQDPGLGLRLIYFSYDVKMKEKGDIPEGYSVSREKKERFSLILESASTNQTSMYLCASSLGTGHSPLHFGNGTRLTVT.

The gene calls are TRBV4-1 and TRBJ2-3; D perhaps matches TRBD1 (5 bases). Germline V gene lookup returns CDR1 MGHRA and CDR2 YSYEKL. The CDR3 runs to 15 residues. The V end was cut by 0 bases, the J end by 2 bases, with 9 bases between. CDR3 sequence (DNA): TGCGCCAGCAGCCAAGACAGGGCGCTCACAGATACGCAGTATTTT. Residues: CASSQDRALTDTQYF.

The chain uses TRBV18 and TRBJ2-1; TRBD2 is a possible D gene (6 bases). Germline V gene lookup returns CDR1 KGHSH and CDR2 LQKENI. This CDR3 is 16 amino acids long. V dropped 4 bases and J dropped 4 bases, with 17 bases sitting between them. CDR3 in DNA: TGTGCCAGCTCACGAGCACGGGCTAGCGAGTACAATGAGCAGTTCTTC. Encoded protein: CASSRARASEYNEQFF. The variable domain in full, completed from reference TRBV18 and TRBJ2-1, reads NAGVMQNPRHLVRRRGQEARLRCSPMKGHSHVYWYRQLPEEGLKFMVYLQKENIIDESGMPKERFSAEFPKEGPSILRIQQVVRGDSAAYFCASSRARASEYNEQFFGPGTRLTVL.

The V and J genes are TRBV14 and TRBJ2-5, with 12 bases aligning to TRBD2. Germline-derived CDR1 and CDR2 are SGHDN and FVKESK. The CDR3 contains 16 residues. The V segment lost 4 bases and the J segment 1 base; nucleotides outside the gene matches: 4. The CDR3: CASSPGLAGPQETQYF. The CDR3 nucleotides are TGTGCCAGCAGCCCGGGACTAGCGGGTCCCCAAGAGACCCAGTACTTC.

This chain connects TRBV19 to TRBJ1-4; TRBD1 aligns across 7 bases. The V segment lost 5 bases and the J segment 3 bases; nucleotides outside the gene matches: 9. The germline V gene has CDR1 LNHDA and CDR2 SQIVND (reference sequence). The CDR3 has 16 amino acids. CDR3 sequence: CASSPQTGTANEKLFF. CDR3 nucleotide sequence: TGTGCCAGTAGTCCCCAGACCGGGACAGCTAATGAAAAACTGTTTTTT.

This rearrangement joins TRBV6-5 to TRBJ2-7; D might be TRBD1 (7 bases). Germline assignment: CDR1 MNHEY and CDR2 SVGAGI. V was cut by 5 bases and J by 2 bases, with 16 bases left in between. CDR3 size: 15 residues. CDR3: CASSRYAGQPYEQYF. CDR3 coding DNA: TGTGCCAGCAGTCGGTACGCGGGACAGCCCTACGAGCAGTACTTC.

V gene TRBV14 combines with J gene TRBJ2-7, with 14 bases aligning to TRBD2. Losses at the gene ends were 4 bases for V and 5 bases for J; bases not matched to a gene: 7. The CDR3 has 16 residues. Germline V gene lookup returns CDR1 SGHDN and CDR2 FVKESK. CDR3 sequence (DNA): TGTGCCAGCAGCCCACCTGGACTAGCGGGAGGTCACGAGCAGTACTTC. Amino acid sequence: CASSPPGLAGGHEQYF.

This clone has a single count. The chain couples TRBV6-1 to TRBJ2-5; tentatively, D is TRBD2 (7 bases). CDR3 length: 15 residues. Trimming removed 5 bases at V and 1 base at J, with 14 bases between. Germline V lookup: CDR1 MNHNS, CDR2 SASEGT. CDR3 DNA: TGTGCCAGCAGTCATGCGGGGGCGTTCCAAGAGACCCAGTACTTC. Translating it yields CASSHAGAFQETQYF.

The CDR3 loop reads CASSVSGEGFTGELFF. Here the CDR3 DNA reads TGTGCCAGCAGCGTTAGCGGGGAGGGGTTCACCGGGGAGCTGTTTTTT. The rearrangement joins TRBV9 to TRBJ2-2; 8 positions match TRBD2. With 2 bases clipped from V and 4 bases from J, the junction kept 7 bases outside the gene matches. This CDR3 spans 16 amino acids. Germline V gene sequence: CDR1 SGDLS, CDR2 YYNGEE.

This clone has only one observation. V is TRBV5-1 and J is TRBJ2-7, with 7 bases matching TRBD2. There are 14 residues in the CDR3. J lost 5 bases, V lost 4 bases, and 9 bases had no gene match. Per the germline V gene, CDR1 is SGHRS and CDR2 is YFSETQ. The CDR3 loop is CASSHDIAGDEQYF. The CDR3, as DNA: TGCGCCAGCAGCCATGACATTGCGGGGGACGAGCAGTACTTC.

V and J are TRBV30 and TRBJ1-4, with D possibly being TRBD1 (5 bases). Trimming took off 3 bases at V and 6 bases at J, with 14 bases between the two ends. The CDR3 is made up of 14 amino acids. The germline gives CDR1 GTSNPN, CDR2 SVGIG (reference sequence). The CDR3 nucleotides read TGTGCCTGGAGGCCTCGGGGGGGGGATGAAAAACTGTTTTTT. Translating it yields CAWRPRGGDEKLFF.

The V call is TRBV6-5, the J call TRBJ2-5, with 7 positions matching TRBD2. The CDR3 is made up of 13 amino acids. J lost 13 bases, V lost 5 bases, and 13 bases had no gene match. Germline V gene data show CDR1 as MNHEY and CDR2 as SVGAGI. The CDR3 region is CASSPLAGLVGYF. CDR3 bases: TGTGCCAGCAGTCCATTAGCGGGCTTGGTCGGGTACTTC.

CDR3 sequence reads: CASSQQTGYYEQYF. The CDR3 DNA is TGTGCCAGCAGCCAACAGACAGGATACTACGAGCAGTACTTC. This rearrangement joins TRBV14 to TRBJ2-7; D possibly corresponds to TRBD1 (6 bases). The CDR3 has 14 residues. CDR1 and CDR2 from the germline V gene are SGHDN and FVKESK. Trimming cost V 2 bases and J 3 bases, with 11 bases left between them.

This clone appeared a single time. This rearrangement joins TRBV7-9 to TRBJ1-1; maybe TRBD1 (5 bases). This CDR3 is 15 amino acids long. V was pared by 1 base and J by 0 bases, with 9 bases between. Per the germline V gene, CDR1 is SEHNR and CDR2 is FQNEAQ (reference sequence). CDR3 residues: CASSLDLGLNTEAFF. CDR3 DNA sequence: TGTGCCAGCAGCTTAGATCTGGGGCTGAACACTGAAGCTTTCTTT.

This clone was seen a handful of times. The chain recombines TRBV2 with TRBJ1-1, with D unresolved. Germline-derived CDR1 and CDR2 are SNHLY and FYNNEI. This CDR3 spans 14 amino acids. V lost 4 bases and J lost 2, with 11 bases in between. The CDR3 reads CASSAEGGNTEAFF. The CDR3 DNA reads TGTGCCAGCAGTGCAGAGGGTGGTAACACTGAAGCTTTCTTT.

The rearrangement uses TRBV9 and TRBJ2-3, with D uncertain. The germline V gene encodes CDR1 SGDLS and CDR2 YYNGEE. V lost 4 bases and J lost 4, with 7 bases in between. The CDR3 length is 12 residues. The CDR3 DNA follows: TGTGCCAGCAGCCCGGTTCCAGATACGCAGTATTTT. Translating gives CASSPVPDTQYF.

The chain joins TRBV6-4 to TRBJ1-1; 7 bases are a match to TRBD1. The CDR3 is made up of 12 amino acids. V was pared by 7 bases and J by 11 bases, with 10 bases of the junction left unmatched. The germline gives CDR1 MRHNA, CDR2 SNTAGT. DNA for the CDR3: TGTGCCAGCAAGGTAGGGGGCTGGGGGGCTTTCTTT. Protein: CASKVGGWGAFF.

V is TRBV30 and J is TRBJ2-7; D possibly corresponds to TRBD2 (5 bases). CDR1 GTSNPN and CDR2 SVGIG come from the germline V gene (reference sequence). This CDR3 has 14 residues. With 0 bases removed from V and 0 bases from J, the gap between germline ends came to 9 bases. The DNA for the CDR3 is TGTGCCTGGAGTGTAGGAGGCCTCTCCTACGAGCAGTACTTC. It encodes CAWSVGGLSYEQYF.

V usage is TRBV27 and J usage is TRBJ1-2; 10 nucleotides align to TRBD1. This CDR3 spans 15 amino acids. The germline CDR1 and CDR2 sequences are MNHEY and SMNVEV (reference sequence). V lost 5 bases, J lost 3 bases, and 6 bases stayed unmatched. CDR3 sequence (DNA): TGTGCCAGCAGTCCCTGGGACAGGGGCTACTATGGCTACACCTTC. It codes for CASSPWDRGYYGYTF.